This T cell receptor (beta chain) was captured in a study of shared clonotypes between healthy human individuals. Here immunoSEQ multiplex PCR was the method, and the copy in TCRdb shows in-frame clones only, minus some. The sample carries approximately 1.1 million clones, approximately 78% recorded once. The study enrolled healthy HIV-negative adults without recent acute infections or vaccinations as donors. In this sample, this clone turned up many times. The origin of this receptor is a man between 18 and 35 years old in good health. Some clones in this sample may be carry-over from other donors' samples. Sequencing was performed on memory CD4+ T cells from PBMCs. The subset: CD45RA-negative fraction.

The CDR3 region is CASSWGASGREETQYF. For the CDR3, the DNA is TGTGCCAGCAGCTGGGGGGCTAGCGGGAGAGAAGAGACCCAGTACTTC. The V gene is TRBV7-6, the J gene TRBJ2-5; 10 bases are shared with TRBD2. CDR1 and CDR2 from the germline V gene are SGHVS and FNYEAQ. The V segment lost 4 bases and the J segment 3 bases; nucleotides outside the gene matches: 8. There are 16 residues in the CDR3.